The 22 T cell receptor beta chains below all came from one sample that was sequenced in a study of control samples from healthy donors and cancer patients. Some clones are missing from TCRdb's copy, which holds only in-frame ones; the method was immunoSEQ multiplex PCR. In the table there are roughly 73,000 clones, 75% to 90% of which are singletons. Sequenced: blood. The receptor set was obtained from a man aged 50 to 60 in good health.

The chain is built from TRBV19 and TRBJ1-5; D gene ambiguous. The CDR3 is 12 amino acids. The germline gives CDR1 LNHDA, CDR2 SQIVND (reference sequence). The V and J ends lost 2 bases and 7 bases respectively, with 6 bases between them. In DNA form, the CDR3 reads TGTGCCAGTAGTATAAGGACCCAGCCCCAGCATTTT. Protein sequence: CASSIRTQPQHF.

This rearrangement joins TRBV11-1 to TRBJ2-5; TRBD1 agrees at 11 bases. After removal of 5 bases from V and 4 bases from J, the junction contained 6 bases not matched to a gene. CDR3 length: 15 residues. Germline-derived CDR1 and CDR2 are SGHAT and FQDESV (reference sequence). The CDR3 DNA sequence: TGTGCCAGCAGCCCCAGGACAGGGGGCTTAGAGACCCAGTACTTC. This translates into CASSPRTGGLETQYF.

The chain uses TRBV19 and TRBJ2-1, with 10 bases lining up with TRBD2. The V segment lost 3 bases and the J segment 7 bases; nucleotides outside the gene matches: 3. CDR1 LNHDA and CDR2 SQIVND come from the germline V gene (reference sequence). The CDR3 covers 14 residues. This CDR3 is CASSIQREGNEQFF. The CDR3 DNA reads as TGTGCCAGTAGTATCCAGCGGGAGGGGAATGAGCAGTTCTTC.

The rearrangement links TRBV15 to TRBJ1-4; D is undetermined. Germline-derived CDR1 and CDR2 are LNHNV and YYDKDF (reference sequence). Trimming cost V 1 base and J 8 bases, with 5 bases left between them. The length of the CDR3 is 12 residues. The CDR3 loop is CATSRGREKLFF. Here the CDR3 DNA reads TGTGCCACCAGCAGAGGAAGGGAAAAACTGTTTTTT.

This clone came up a few times. This rearrangement joins TRBV5-1 to TRBJ2-5; tentatively, D is TRBD1 or TRBD2 (5 bases each). With 2 bases removed from V and 5 bases from J, the gap between germline ends came to 19 bases. Germline-derived CDR1 and CDR2 are SGHRS and YFSETQ. This CDR3 is built from 16 residues. CDR3 residues: CASSFYGNSGQETQYF. The CDR3 nucleotides read TGCGCCAGCAGCTTCTACGGGAACTCGGGGCAGGAGACCCAGTACTTC.

V usage is TRBV30 and J usage is TRBJ2-1; D might be TRBD1 (6 bases). V dropped 1 base and J dropped 6 bases, with 16 bases sitting between them. This CDR3 has 15 residues. CDR1 and CDR2 from the germline V gene are GTSNPN and SVGIG (reference sequence). The CDR3 loop is CAWSATLTGSNEQFF. In nucleotides, the CDR3 is TGTGCCTGGAGTGCCACCCTAACAGGGTCCAATGAGCAGTTCTTC.

The rearrangement links TRBV4-3 to TRBJ1-2; possibly TRBD1 for D (6 bases). V was shortened by 2 bases and J by 8 bases, with 21 bases between the two germline ends. From germline, CDR1 is LGHNA and CDR2 YSLEER. This CDR3 is built from 16 residues. CDR3 in DNA: TGCGCCAGCAGCCAAACGTTAGCGGGGGCACGAGACGGCTACACCTTC. Amino acids: CASSQTLAGARDGYTF.

This rearrangement joins TRBV6-2 or TRBV6-3 to TRBJ2-3, with D unresolved. Trimming pared 2 bases from V and 1 base from J, leaving 4 bases between. Per the germline V gene, CDR1 is MNHEY and CDR2 is SVGEGT. This CDR3 region has 13 residues. CDR3 in DNA: TGTGCCAGCAGTTACGAGCGCACAGATACGCAGTATTTT. Protein: CASSYERTDTQYF.

The chain links TRBV20-1 to TRBJ2-2; the D is unclear. The V end was cut by 4 bases, the J end by 2 bases, with 2 bases between. This CDR3 is built from 11 residues. Germline CDR1 and CDR2: DFQATT and SNEGSKA (reference sequence). The DNA for the CDR3 is TGCAGTGCTATTAACACCGGGGAGCTGTTTTTT. It yields the protein CSAINTGELFF.

The V call is TRBV6-5, the J call TRBJ1-6, with D tentatively TRBD1 (6 bases). V dropped 6 bases and J dropped 9 bases, with 12 bases sitting between them. The CDR3 has 13 amino acids. Germline V gene lookup returns CDR1 MNHEY and CDR2 SVGAGI. The CDR3 protein is CASRGLGASPLHF. The CDR3, as DNA: TGTGCCAGCAGAGGGTTGGGGGCTTCACCCCTCCACTTT.

The rearrangement uses TRBV11-2 and TRBJ2-5; maybe TRBD2 (5 bases). The CDR3 loop spans 15 amino acids. Per the germline V gene, CDR1 is SGHAT and CDR2 is FQNNGV. Trimming stripped 5 bases from V and 5 bases from J, with 18 bases between. CDR3: CASSMERLRGETQYF. The CDR3 DNA follows: TGTGCCAGCAGCATGGAGCGCCTTCGCGGGGAGACCCAGTACTTC.

This clone has more than one count but fewer than ten. The chain combines TRBV29-1 with TRBJ1-2, with D possibly matching TRBD1 (5 bases). V lost 5 bases, J lost 0 bases, and 22 bases lay in between. CDR3 length: 17 residues. From germline, CDR1 is SQVTM and CDR2 ANQGSEA. The CDR3 DNA is TGCAGCGTTCCTATGGTGGCGGGACGAGCGACTAACTATGGCTACACCTTC. Translating gives CSVPMVAGRATNYGYTF.

The chain has TRBV29-1 and TRBJ1-4, with D possibly TRBD1 on 6 matching bases. Germline CDR1 SQVTM, CDR2 ANQGSEA. The CDR3 loop spans 15 amino acids. The V end lost 0 bases, the J end lost 6 bases, and 14 bases lay between the germline ends. The CDR3 region has the DNA TGCAGCGTTGAAGATAGCAGGGGAGGGGATGAAAAACTGTTTTTT. Translating gives CSVEDSRGGDEKLFF.

The V call is TRBV9, the J call TRBJ1-1; weak D call: TRBD1 (5 bases). CDR3 length equals 14 residues. V dropped 1 base and J dropped 4 bases, with 11 bases sitting between them. Germline-derived CDR1 and CDR2 are SGDLS and YYNGEE. CDR3 DNA sequence: TGTGCCAGCAGCGTACTCAGGGTCCCCACTGAAGCTTTCTTT. It yields the protein CASSVLRVPTEAFF.

This clone was seen more than once but under ten times. Other DNA sequences within the sample encode an identical CDR3. The chain recombines TRBV7-2 with TRBJ2-7; perhaps TRBD1 as D (5 bases). CDR1 and CDR2 from the germline V gene are SGHTA and FQGNSA. V lost 4 bases and J lost 3, with 7 bases in between. This CDR3 spans 12 amino acids. CDR3 in DNA: TGTGCCAGCAGCTCAGGGATCTACGAGCAGTACTTC. Translating gives CASSSGIYEQYF.

This clone was counted a single time. The genes are TRBV4-1 and TRBJ2-5, with D unresolved. V was trimmed by 4 bases and J by 3 bases, leaving 18 bases between them. Germline loops: CDR1 MGHRA, CDR2 YSYEKL. The CDR3 loop spans 16 amino acids. CDR3 amino acids: CASSPFLKGLKETQYF. DNA for the CDR3: TGCGCCAGCAGCCCCTTTTTGAAGGGATTAAAAGAGACCCAGTACTTC.

The rearrangement joins TRBV27 to TRBJ2-2, with 10 nucleotides matching TRBD2. Germline V gene data show CDR1 as MNHEY and CDR2 as SMNVEV (reference sequence). Trimming at V came to 3 bases and at J to 5 bases, leaving 6 bases not matched to a gene. CDR3 size: 16 residues. The CDR3, as DNA: TGTGCCAGCAGTTTCGAACTAGCGGGGTTGACCGGGGAGCTGTTTTTT. This gives the protein CASSFELAGLTGELFF.

The chain has TRBV9 and TRBJ1-3, with D hard to call. This CDR3 is 13 amino acids long. V lost 4 bases and J 1 base, leaving 6 bases between the germline ends. Germline V gives CDR1 SGDLS, CDR2 YYNGEE. This CDR3 reads CASSLTSGNTIYF. Here the CDR3 DNA reads TGTGCCAGCAGCCTCACGTCTGGAAACACCATATATTTT.

V usage is TRBV6-5 and J usage is TRBJ2-5; D possibly uses TRBD1 or TRBD2 (6 bases each). The germline gives CDR1 MNHEY, CDR2 SVGAGI. The CDR3 has 14 residues. Trimming pared 0 bases from V and 5 bases from J, leaving 10 bases between. The CDR3: CASSYSQGGETQYF. The CDR3 DNA sequence: TGTGCCAGCAGTTACTCTCAAGGGGGGGAGACCCAGTACTTC.

J is TRBJ2-4 and V is TRBV6-5, with a possible D match to TRBD2 (7 bases). The CDR3 covers 16 residues. The V and J ends lost 1 base and 0 bases respectively, with 10 bases between them. The germline V gene encodes CDR1 MNHEY and CDR2 SVGAGI. The DNA for the CDR3 is TGTGCCAGCAGTTACTTTGCGGGGGCAGCCAAAAACATTCAGTACTTC. It translates to CASSYFAGAAKNIQYF.

This chain uses TRBV11-2 with TRBJ2-2; a weak D match, TRBD2 (5 bases). V gave up 5 bases and J gave up 3 bases, with 13 bases separating them. The CDR3 runs 15 residues. CDR1 is SGHAT, CDR2 FQNNGV, per germline. The CDR3 here is CASSLGSQYTGELFF. Here the CDR3 DNA reads TGTGCCAGCAGCCTAGGGAGTCAATACACCGGGGAGCTGTTTTTT.

J is TRBJ2-1 and V is TRBV10-1; 8 bases align to TRBD1. Per germline, CDR1 WNHNN and CDR2 SYGVQD (reference sequence). This CDR3 region has 16 residues. Germline trimming cut 3 bases from V and 9 bases from J; bases unmatched to any gene: 13. The CDR3 loop reads CASSDTGTGPFREQFF. CDR3 DNA sequence: TGCGCCAGCAGTGATACCGGGACAGGACCCTTCCGTGAGCAGTTCTTC.